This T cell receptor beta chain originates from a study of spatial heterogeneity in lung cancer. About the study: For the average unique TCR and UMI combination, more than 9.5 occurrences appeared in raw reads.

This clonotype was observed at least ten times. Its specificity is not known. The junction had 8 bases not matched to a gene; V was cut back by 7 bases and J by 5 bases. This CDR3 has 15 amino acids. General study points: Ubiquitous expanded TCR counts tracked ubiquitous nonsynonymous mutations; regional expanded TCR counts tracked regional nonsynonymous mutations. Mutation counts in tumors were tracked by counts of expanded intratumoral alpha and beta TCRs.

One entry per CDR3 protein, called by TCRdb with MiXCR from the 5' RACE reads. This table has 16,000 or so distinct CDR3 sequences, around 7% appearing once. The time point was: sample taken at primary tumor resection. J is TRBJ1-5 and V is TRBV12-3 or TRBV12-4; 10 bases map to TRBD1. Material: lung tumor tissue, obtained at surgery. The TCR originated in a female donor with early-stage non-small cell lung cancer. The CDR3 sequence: CASTDDRGPHQPQHF. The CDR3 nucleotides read TGTGCCAGCACCGATGACAGGGGGCCTCATCAGCCCCAGCATTTT.